This is a list of T cell receptor beta chains from one sample in a study of cytomegalovirus exposure and HLA in healthy donors. The data were produced by immunoSEQ multiplex PCR, yet TCRdb's version contains in-frame clones alone and is incomplete. The table has 150,000 to 200,000 clones, around 85% seen once; the top ten hold about 2.5%. The sequenced material came from PBMCs. All receptors come from a male donor in good health and CMV-seronegative. CDR3s include the opening cysteine and the closing phenylalanine or tryptophan. A D gene is named only where the DNA matches it firmly. Clone sizes are given selectively: once, few, many, or a class where the clone is expanded.

CDR3aa | CDR3nt | j_gene | len | d_gene | abundance | v_gene
CASRGSSYNEQFF | TGTGCCAGTAGAGGGAGCTCCTACAATGAGCAGTTCTTC | TRBJ2-1 | 13 | - | once | TRBV6-5
CASTTQFHSNQPQHF | TGTGCCAGCACCACCCAGTTCCATAGCAATCAGCCCCAGCATTTT | TRBJ1-5 | 15 | - | - | TRBV5-4
CASSPGAGGFNQPQHF | TGTGCCAGCAGTCCCGGGGCAGGGGGATTCAATCAGCCCCAGCATTTT | TRBJ1-5 | 16 | TRBD1 | - | TRBV28
CASSEADTGYGYTF | TGTGCCAGCAGTGAAGCGGACACTGGCTATGGCTACACCTTC | TRBJ1-2 | 14 | - | - | TRBV25-1
CASSSLGGNSPLHF | TGTGCCAGCAGTTCCCTGGGGGGAAATTCACCCCTCCACTTT | TRBJ1-6 | 14 | - | - | TRBV6-5
CASSQDNYRTQYF | TGCGCCAGCAGCCAAGATAACTACAGGACGCAGTATTTT | TRBJ2-3 | 13 | - | - | TRBV4-1
CASSLAGGLSGETQYF | TGTGCCAGCAGCTTAGCGGGAGGTCTTAGTGGAGAGACCCAGTACTTC | TRBJ2-5 | 16 | - | - | TRBV7-7
CASSEGVGGMDTQYF | TGTGCCAGCAGTGAAGGAGTTGGGGGGATGGATACGCAGTATTTT | TRBJ2-3 | 15 | - | few | TRBV6-4
CASSPPGGGAENIQYF | TGTGCCAGCTCACCACCGGGAGGAGGCGCGGAAAACATTCAGTACTTC | TRBJ2-4 | 16 | - | - | TRBV18
CASSLGTGLINTEAFF | TGTGCCAGCAGCTTGGGGACCGGACTGATAAACACTGAAGCTTTCTTT | TRBJ1-1 | 16 | - | - | TRBV5-4
CATPTGDGTGELFF | TGCGCCACTCCGACAGGGGATGGCACCGGGGAGCTGTTTTTT | TRBJ2-2 | 14 | TRBD1 | - | TRBV10-2
CRPGGFGYTF | TGCAGGCCAGGGGGCTTTGGCTACACCTTC | TRBJ1-2 | 10 | TRBD1 | - | TRBV20-1
CASSKTGKWSETQYF | TGTGCCAGCAGCAAAACAGGGAAATGGTCGGAGACCCAGTACTTC | TRBJ2-5 | 15 | - | - | TRBV7-6
CASSVTGNYGYTF | TGTGCCAGCAGCGTGACAGGGAACTATGGCTACACCTTC | TRBJ1-2 | 13 | TRBD1 | - | TRBV5-4
CASTFGTGVSEQYF | TGTGCCAGCACCTTCGGGACAGGGGTTTCCGAGCAGTACTTC | TRBJ2-7 | 14 | TRBD1 | - | TRBV5-6
CASSLDGSHGYTF | TGTGCCAGCAGCTTAGACGGGTCCCATGGCTACACCTTC | TRBJ1-2 | 13 | - | - | TRBV7-2
CASSDRVNTGELFF | TGTGCCAGCAGCGACAGGGTGAACACCGGGGAGCTGTTTTTT | TRBJ2-2 | 14 | - | - | TRBV9
CASSSNSVAEAFF | TGTGCCAGCAGCTCAAACTCGGTCGCTGAAGCTTTCTTT | TRBJ1-1 | 13 | - | - | TRBV13
CASSLPQGRETQYF | TGCGCCAGCAGCTTGCCACAGGGGAGGGAGACCCAGTACTTC | TRBJ2-5 | 14 | - | - | TRBV5-1
CSVVTGNTGELFF | TGCAGCGTTGTGACAGGGAACACCGGGGAGCTGTTTTTT | TRBJ2-2 | 13 | - | - | TRBV29-1
CASSLLLGALTGELFF | TGTGCCAGCAGTTTATTACTGGGGGCGCTTACCGGGGAGCTGTTTTTT | TRBJ2-2 | 16 | - | - | TRBV28
CASSFQGAKNIQYF | TGTGCCAGCAGCTTCCAGGGGGCCAAAAACATTCAGTACTTC | TRBJ2-4 | 14 | - | - | TRBV5-6
CASSQGMNTEAFF | TGTGCCAGCAGCCAGGGGATGAACACTGAAGCTTTCTTT | TRBJ1-1 | 13 | - | - | TRBV7-2
CASSLTFGESGTDTQYF | TGCGCCAGCAGCTTGACATTTGGGGAGAGCGGCACAGATACGCAGTATTTT | TRBJ2-3 | 17 | - | - | TRBV5-1
CASSARGTDTQYF | TGTGCCAGCAGCGCTCGGGGCACAGATACGCAGTATTTT | TRBJ2-3 | 13 | - | - | TRBV7-9
CASSYVGGAGELFF | TGTGCCAGCAGTTACGTTGGGGGCGCCGGGGAGCTGTTTTTT | TRBJ2-2 | 14 | - | - | TRBV6-5
CASSPITGISYNEQFF | TGTGCCAGCTCACCTATTACAGGGATTAGCTACAATGAGCAGTTCTTC | TRBJ2-1 | 16 | - | - | TRBV18
CASSRDFGNEQFF | TGCGCCAGCAGCAGGGACTTTGGTAATGAGCAGTTCTTC | TRBJ2-1 | 13 | - | - | TRBV10-1
CASSQDLGLEKLFF | TGTGCCAGCAGTCAGGACTTGGGGTTGGAAAAACTGTTTTTT | TRBJ1-4 | 14 | - | - | TRBV2
CASSYTGGAFF | TGTGCCAGCAGCTATACCGGGGGGGCTTTCTTT | TRBJ1-1 | 11 | - | few | TRBV11-2
CASSLSAGMNTGAFF | TGTGCCAGCAGTTTATCGGCAGGCATGAACACTGGAGCTTTCTTT | TRBJ1-1 | 15 | - | - | TRBV27
CASSRGSDTEAFF | TGTGCCAGCAGCAGGGGGTCGGACACTGAAGCTTTCTTT | TRBJ1-1 | 13 | TRBD1 | - | TRBV6-5
CASSTNYRTYEQYF | TGTGCCAGCAGTACTAACTACAGGACCTACGAGCAGTACTTC | TRBJ2-7 | 14 | - | - | TRBV6-5
CSVKSSGANVLTF | TGCAGCGTTAAGAGCTCTGGGGCCAACGTCCTGACTTTC | TRBJ2-6 | 13 | - | once | TRBV29-1
CASILDASGESGELFF | TGTGCCAGCATCCTAGACGCTAGCGGGGAGAGCGGGGAGCTGTTTTTT | TRBJ2-2 | 16 | TRBD2 | - | TRBV2
CASSVRGLPAPSVVQPQHF | TGTGCCAGTAGTGTTAGGGGACTCCCGGCACCTTCTGTAGTGCAGCCCCAGCATTTT | TRBJ1-5 | 19 | - | - | TRBV19
CASSLRTGVYEQYF | TGTGCCAGTAGTCTACGGACAGGGGTCTACGAGCAGTACTTC | TRBJ2-7 | 14 | TRBD1 | - | TRBV19
CASSFDRGNEQFF | TGTGCCAGCAGTTTCGACAGGGGGAATGAGCAGTTCTTC | TRBJ2-1 | 13 | TRBD1 | few | TRBV27
CASSERDMNTEAFF | TGTGCCAGCAGTGAAAGGGACATGAACACTGAAGCTTTCTTT | TRBJ1-1 | 14 | - | - | TRBV6-1
CASSSGRVTEAFF | TGTGCCAGCAGCTCGGGCAGGGTGACTGAAGCTTTCTTT | TRBJ1-1 | 13 | - | - | TRBV6-1
CASSHPGTGINQPQHF | TGCGCCAGCAGCCACCCCGGGACAGGGATAAATCAGCCCCAGCATTTT | TRBJ1-5 | 16 | TRBD1 | once | TRBV4-1
CASSLGGDITGELFF | TGCGCCAGCAGCTTGGGCGGGGATATAACCGGGGAGCTGTTTTTT | TRBJ2-2 | 15 | - | - | TRBV5-1
CASSSSLTGGQETQYF | TGTGCCAGCAGCTCCAGTTTGACAGGGGGACAAGAGACCCAGTACTTC | TRBJ2-5 | 16 | TRBD1 | - | TRBV7-8